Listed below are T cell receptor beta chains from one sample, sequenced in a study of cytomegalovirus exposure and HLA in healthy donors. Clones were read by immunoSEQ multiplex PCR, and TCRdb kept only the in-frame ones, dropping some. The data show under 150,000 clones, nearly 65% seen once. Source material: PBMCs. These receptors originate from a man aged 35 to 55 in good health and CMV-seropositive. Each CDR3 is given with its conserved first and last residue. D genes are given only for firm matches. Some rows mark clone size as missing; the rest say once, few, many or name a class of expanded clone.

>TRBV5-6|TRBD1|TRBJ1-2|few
CASSFGQGGIYGYTF
TGTGCCAGCAGCTTCGGGCAGGGGGGTATATATGGCTACACCTTC
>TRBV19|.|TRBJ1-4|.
CASSIGTAATNEKLFF
TGTGCCAGTAGTATAGGTACGGCGGCAACTAATGAAAAACTGTTTTTT
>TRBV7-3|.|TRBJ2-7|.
CASSLTEGFEQYF
TGTGCCAGCAGCTTAACGGAGGGGTTCGAGCAGTACTTC
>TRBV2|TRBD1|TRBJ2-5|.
CASSARTGSGETQYF
TGTGCCAGCAGTGCTCGGACAGGGTCGGGAGAGACCCAGTACTTC
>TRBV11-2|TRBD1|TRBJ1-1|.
CASSLDRVLNTEAFF
TGTGCCAGCAGCTTGGACAGGGTGTTGAACACTGAAGCTTTCTTT
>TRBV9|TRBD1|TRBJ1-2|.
CASSARQGAPYGYTF
TGTGCCAGCAGCGCCCGACAGGGTGCACCGTATGGCTACACCTTC
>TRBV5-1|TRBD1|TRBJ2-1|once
CASSRDRVYNEQFF
TGCGCCAGCAGCCGGGACAGGGTCTACAATGAGCAGTTCTTC
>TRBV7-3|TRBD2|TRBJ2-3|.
CASSLTAGGLDTQYF
TGTGCCAGCAGCTTAACAGCGGGAGGGCTGGATACGCAGTATTTT
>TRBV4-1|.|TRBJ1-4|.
CASSQGMLTRGSSGKLFF
TGCGCCAGCAGCCAAGGAATGCTGACTCGGGGAAGTTCGGGAAAACTGTTTTTT
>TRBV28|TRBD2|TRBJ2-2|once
CASSTPAGAGTGELFF
TGTGCCAGCAGTACCCCAGCGGGAGCGGGCACCGGGGAGCTGTTTTTT
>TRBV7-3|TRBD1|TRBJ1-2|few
CASSLTPDRVVNGYTF
TGTGCCAGCAGCTTAACGCCGGACAGGGTCGTTAATGGCTACACCTTC
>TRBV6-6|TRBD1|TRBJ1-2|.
CASTFDRGYGYTF
TGTGCCAGCACCTTCGACAGGGGTTATGGCTACACCTTC
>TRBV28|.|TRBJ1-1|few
CASSFGTTGREVWEAFF
TGTGCCAGCAGTTTCGGGACGACAGGCCGAGAGGTTTGGGAAGCTTTCTTT
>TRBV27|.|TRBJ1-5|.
CASSFSSNQPQHF
TGTGCCAGCAGTTTCAGTAGCAATCAGCCCCAGCATTTT
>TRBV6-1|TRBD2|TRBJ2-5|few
CASSEFPGLAGGRETQYF
TGTGCCAGCAGTGAATTTCCGGGGCTAGCGGGTGGCCGAGAGACCCAGTACTTC
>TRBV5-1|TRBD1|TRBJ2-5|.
CASRVDREETQYF
TGCGCCAGCAGAGTCGACAGGGAAGAGACCCAGTACTTC
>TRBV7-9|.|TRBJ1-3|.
CASSDAGRNTIYF
TGTGCCAGCAGCGACGCAGGGAGAAACACCATATATTTT
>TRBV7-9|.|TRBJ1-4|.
CASTHRAGEKLFF
TGTGCCAGCACCCACCGAGCCGGTGAAAAACTGTTTTTT
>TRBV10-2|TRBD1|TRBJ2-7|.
CASSDQGTAYEQYF
TGCGCCAGCAGTGACCAAGGGACAGCCTACGAGCAGTACTTC
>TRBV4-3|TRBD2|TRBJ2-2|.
CASSQDGRLAGYTGELFF
TGCGCCAGCAGCCAAGATGGGCGACTAGCGGGATACACCGGGGAGCTGTTTTTT
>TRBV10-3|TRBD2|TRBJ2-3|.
CAIGLAGEAGTDTQYF
TGTGCCATCGGACTAGCGGGAGAAGCTGGCACAGATACGCAGTATTTT
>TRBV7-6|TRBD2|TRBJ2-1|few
CASSLQSGRAGVDNEQFF
TGTGCCAGCAGCTTACAGAGCGGGAGGGCCGGGGTAGACAATGAGCAGTTCTTC
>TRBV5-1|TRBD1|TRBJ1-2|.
CASSQTGWDGYTF
TGCGCCAGCAGCCAGACAGGGTGGGATGGCTACACCTTC
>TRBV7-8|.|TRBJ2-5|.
CASSPPPQTQYF
TGTGCCAGCAGCCCCCCTCCTCAGACCCAGTACTTC
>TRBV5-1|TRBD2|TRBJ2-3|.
CASGETGTNTDTQYF
TGCGCCAGCGGAGAAACCGGGACTAACACAGATACGCAGTATTTT
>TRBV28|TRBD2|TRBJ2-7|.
CASSGLAGKKQYF
TGTGCCAGCAGCGGACTAGCGGGAAAAAAGCAGTACTTC
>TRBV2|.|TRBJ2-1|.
CASSVDSPSYNEQFF
TGTGCCAGCAGTGTCGACAGCCCCTCTTACAATGAGCAGTTCTTC
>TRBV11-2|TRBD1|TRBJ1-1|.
CASRPGTGLVHTEAFF
TGTGCCAGCAGACCCGGGACAGGGCTCGTACACACTGAAGCTTTCTTT
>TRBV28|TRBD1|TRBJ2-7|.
CASSRDSSYEQYF
TGTGCCAGCAGCCGGGACAGCTCCTACGAGCAGTACTTC
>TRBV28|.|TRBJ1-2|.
CASTLSGQSYGYTF
TGTGCCAGCACCCTCTCAGGACAGTCCTATGGCTACACCTTC
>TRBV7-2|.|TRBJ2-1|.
CASSPRGSSYNEQFF
TGTGCCAGCAGCCCCCGGGGAAGCTCCTACAATGAGCAGTTCTTC
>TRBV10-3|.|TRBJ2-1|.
CAISGGRNEQFF
TGTGCCATCAGCGGGGGGCGGAATGAGCAGTTCTTC
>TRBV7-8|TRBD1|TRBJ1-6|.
CASSLVVLQGNNSPLHF
TGTGCCAGCAGCTTAGTGGTCCTACAGGGGAACAATTCACCCCTCCACTTT
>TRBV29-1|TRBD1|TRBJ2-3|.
CSVLPRTGGLGSTDTQYF
TGCAGCGTCCTCCCGCGGACAGGGGGCTTAGGTTCCACAGATACGCAGTATTTT
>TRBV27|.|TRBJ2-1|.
CASSLGTTTTNEQFF
TGTGCCAGCAGTTTAGGAACTACTACTACTAATGAGCAGTTCTTC
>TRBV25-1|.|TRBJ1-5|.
CASSATGRNQPQHF
TGTGCCAGCAGCGCCACAGGGCGCAATCAGCCCCAGCATTTT
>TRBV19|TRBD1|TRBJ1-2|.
CATRGQGADYGYTF
TGTGCCACTAGGGGGCAGGGGGCTGACTATGGCTACACCTTC
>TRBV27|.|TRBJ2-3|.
CASSLTVQDTQYF
TGTGCCAGCAGTTTGACAGTGCAAGATACGCAGTATTTT
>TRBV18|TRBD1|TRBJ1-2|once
CASSPDRERYGYTF
TGTGCCAGCTCTCCAGACAGGGAGAGATATGGCTACACCTTC
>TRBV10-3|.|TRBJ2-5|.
CAISRGAQETQYF
TGTGCCATCTCTCGCGGGGCCCAAGAGACCCAGTACTTC
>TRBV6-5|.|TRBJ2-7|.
CASTRGRLMEQYF
TGTGCCAGCACCAGGGGACGGCTCATGGAGCAGTACTTC
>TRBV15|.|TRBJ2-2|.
CATSRVRVDTGELFF
TGTGCCACCAGCAGAGTTCGAGTGGACACCGGGGAGCTGTTTTTT
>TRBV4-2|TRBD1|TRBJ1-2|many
CASSQVGDSSYGYTF
TGTGCCAGCAGCCAAGTCGGGGACAGCTCCTATGGCTACACCTTC
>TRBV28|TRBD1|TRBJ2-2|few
CASSWDRSNTGELFF
TGTGCCAGCAGTTGGGACAGGTCGAACACCGGGGAGCTGTTTTTT
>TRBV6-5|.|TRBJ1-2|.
CASRQFYGYTF
TGTGCCAGCAGACAGTTTTATGGCTACACCTTC
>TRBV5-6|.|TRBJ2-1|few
CASSLGGVSNYNEQFF
TGTGCCAGCAGCTTGGGCGGGGTCTCTAACTACAATGAGCAGTTCTTC
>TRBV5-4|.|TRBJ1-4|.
CASSLASSGTTSEKLFF
TGTGCCAGCAGCTTGGCCAGTTCCGGGACAACAAGTGAAAAACTGTTTTTT
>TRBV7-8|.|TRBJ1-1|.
CASSLRRTGLWGWAFF
TGTGCCAGCAGCTTAAGACGAACAGGGTTGTGGGGTTGGGCTTTCTTT
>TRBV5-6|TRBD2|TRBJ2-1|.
CASSLAGTSGRGLYNEQFF
TGTGCCAGCAGCTTGGCGGGGACTAGCGGGAGGGGGCTCTACAATGAGCAGTTCTTC
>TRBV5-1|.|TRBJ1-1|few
CASSLAAGSYEAFF
TGCGCCAGCAGCTTGGCTGCGGGATCCTATGAAGCTTTCTTT
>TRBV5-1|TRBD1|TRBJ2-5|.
CASSLGTGGPRETQYF
TGCGCCAGCAGCTTGGGGACAGGGGGCCCCAGGGAGACCCAGTACTTC
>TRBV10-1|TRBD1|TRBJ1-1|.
CASSEGQGADTEAFF
TGCGCCAGCAGTGAGGGACAGGGGGCCGACACTGAAGCTTTCTTT
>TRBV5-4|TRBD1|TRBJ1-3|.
CASSAAGGGNTIYF
TGTGCCAGCAGCGCCGCAGGGGGCGGAAACACCATATATTTT
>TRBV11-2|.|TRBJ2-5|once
CASSLEGGAGEQYF
TGTGCCAGCAGCTTAGAAGGGGGTGCAGGGGAGCAGTACTTC
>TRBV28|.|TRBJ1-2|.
CASRGGFPEYGYTF
TGTGCCAGCAGGGGGGGTTTCCCGGAGTATGGCTACACCTTC